This is a list of T cell receptor beta chains from one sample in a study of Graves' ophthalmopathy and Graves' hyperthyroidism. TCRdb independently ran MiXCR on the multiplex PCR reads; one entry per CDR3 protein. The sample comprises about 620,000 distinct CDR3 sequences, about 24% of which are singletons, and around 6.9% rests with the top ten. Sequenced material: peripheral blood. The receptors here all came from a young woman with stable Graves' hyperthyroidism. Some clones in this sample may be carry-over from other donors' samples. CDR3s leave out the opening cysteine and the closing phenylalanine or tryptophan. The order of the fields is J gene, V gene, CDR3 length, CDR3 protein.

J: TRBJ1-2
V: TRBV28
length: 11
CDR3: ASSLPNGYGYT

J: TRBJ2-7
V: TRBV20-1
length: 15
CDR3: SARDLGMGAYLSEQY

J: TRBJ1-3
V: TRBV14
length: 13
CDR3: ASSHTGEAGNTIY

J: TRBJ2-4
V: TRBV7-9
length: 14
CDR3: ASSSSGTGRWDIQY

J: TRBJ2-2
V: TRBV30
length: 14
CDR3: AWREPDRDYTGELF

J: TRBJ2-2
V: TRBV5-1
length: 13
CDR3: ASSWQGTDTGELF

J: TRBJ1-5
V: TRBV20-1
length: 12
CDR3: SARPENSNQPQH

J: TRBJ1-5
V: TRBV7-2
length: 12
CDR3: ASSRTGPYQPQH

J: TRBJ1-1
V: TRBV19
length: 12
CDR3: ASSIAGMNTEAF

J: TRBJ1-1
V: TRBV27
length: 12
CDR3: ASSQWLAGTEAF

J: TRBJ1-2
V: TRBV24-1
length: 12
CDR3: ATSERTRRYGYT

J: TRBJ1-1
V: TRBV19
length: 13
CDR3: ASSIRGQGYTEAF

J: TRBJ1-2
V: TRBV3-1
length: 10
CDR3: ASSPEGRGYT

J: TRBJ1-3
V: TRBV7-2
length: 14
CDR3: ASSFQIGAGGNTIY

J: TRBJ1-1
V: TRBV4-1
length: 14
CDR3: ASSQERQGANTEAF

J: TRBJ2-7
V: TRBV6-1
length: 11
CDR3: ASRVDGDYEQY

J: TRBJ1-2
V: TRBV2
length: 13
CDR3: ASSEAGWKNYGYT

J: TRBJ2-7
V: TRBV6-1
length: 12
CDR3: ASSEHSGSLEQY

J: TRBJ1-1
V: TRBV7-3
length: 12
CDR3: ASSPVGRGAEAF

J: TRBJ1-2
V: TRBV2
length: 9
CDR3: ASVEGPGYT

J: TRBJ2-4
V: TRBV19
length: 11
CDR3: ASSLGPGAFQY

J: TRBJ1-2
V: TRBV28
length: 13
CDR3: ASSAGGRGLLGYT

J: TRBJ1-1
V: TRBV10-3
length: 11
CDR3: AISEGLNTEAF

J: TRBJ2-2
V: TRBV4-1
length: 13
CDR3: ASSQIPSFFGELF

J: TRBJ1-1
V: TRBV11-2
length: 14
CDR3: ASRQRQGGVNTEAF

J: TRBJ2-5
V: TRBV12-3/TRBV12-4
length: 12
CDR3: ASSGDRGSETQY

J: TRBJ2-7
V: TRBV6-1
length: 12
CDR3: ASSQNRDYYEQY

J: TRBJ2-7
V: TRBV2
length: 9
CDR3: ASSEAYLMY

J: TRBJ2-5
V: TRBV6-1
length: 12
CDR3: ASRQGLAGETQY

J: TRBJ2-5
V: TRBV2
length: 13
CDR3: ASSEAWGAQETQY

J: TRBJ1-3
V: TRBV11-2
length: 14
CDR3: ASSLRLSGEKDTIY

J: TRBJ2-7
V: TRBV6-1
length: 13
CDR3: ASSEAQARSAEQY

J: TRBJ1-1
V: TRBV11-2
length: 11
CDR3: ASNPGLNTEAF

J: TRBJ2-2
V: TRBV28
length: 13
CDR3: ASSLGQILTGELF

J: TRBJ2-7
V: TRBV6-5
length: 14
CDR3: ASSYTSGGPPYEQY

J: TRBJ1-2
V: TRBV29-1
length: 13
CDR3: SVVPVDGREYGYT

J: TRBJ2-7
V: TRBV2
length: 12
CDR3: ASKGGLAAYEQY

J: TRBJ2-5
V: TRBV28
length: 12
CDR3: ASSFQGADETQY

J: TRBJ2-7
V: TRBV9
length: 11
CDR3: ASSPAQGYEQY

J: TRBJ1-1
V: TRBV5-6
length: 12
CDR3: ASSFWGTNTEAF

J: TRBJ1-5
V: TRBV6-1
length: 14
CDR3: ASSERASFSNQPQH

J: TRBJ1-1
V: TRBV28
length: 11
CDR3: ASSIPPGSEAF

J: TRBJ2-7
V: TRBV6-5
length: 11
CDR3: ASSYIRLGEQY

J: TRBJ1-5
V: TRBV20-1
length: 16
CDR3: SARDRSGIYHSNQPQH

J: TRBJ2-7
V: TRBV15
length: 9
CDR3: ATSKGYEQY

J: TRBJ1-6
V: TRBV5-1
length: 13
CDR3: ASSAGQGRDSPLH

J: TRBJ1-6
V: TRBV28
length: 15
CDR3: ASSKQRYTGLNSPLH

J: TRBJ1-1
V: TRBV9
length: 11
CDR3: ASSVDDYTEAF

J: TRBJ1-5
V: TRBV6-2/TRBV6-3
length: 10
CDR3: ASSYSVVPQH

J: TRBJ2-7
V: TRBV6-5
length: 14
CDR3: ASSYVGRGFFYEQY

J: TRBJ1-5
V: TRBV11-2
length: 14
CDR3: ASSSTRGLSNQPQH

J: TRBJ1-1
V: TRBV6-4
length: 14
CDR3: ASSPIGGYMNTEAF

J: TRBJ1-2
V: TRBV29-1
length: 11
CDR3: SVEITRMSGYT

J: TRBJ1-2
V: TRBV28
length: 14
CDR3: ASSPGQLDANYGYT

J: TRBJ1-1
V: TRBV2
length: 9
CDR3: ASGLETEAF